Given below is one T cell receptor beta chain in context. Which antigen it targets is not known. Base qualities are not provided; no much larger clone lies one nucleotide away. These data come from a study of shared clonotypes between healthy human individuals (TCRdb year 2020). For context, the study as a whole: The cohort comprised two women and a few men aged 18 to 49 years. For each donor, CD4 naive and CD4 memory were each run on three plates, CD8 naive on two plates, and CD8 memory on one plate. To estimate repertoire size and how much clonotype sharing occurs between individuals, the study deeply sequenced the blood TCR repertoires of roughly 5 healthy adults. To increase sequencing depth and limit assay-specific biases, different laboratories used diverse techniques to prepare libraries and sequence TCR repertoires. Per donor, leukapheresis produced somewhere between about 0.9 and 9.5 billion PBMCs.

Healthy HIV-negative adults with no recently reported acute infections or vaccinations were included as donors. Only Caucasian adults living in Nashville, Tennessee, USA were represented among the donors. CD4+ T cells were enriched by magnetic negative selection, after which naive cells were positively selected on CD45RA and the negative fraction was taken as the memory subset. After blood collection by leukapheresis, PBMCs were isolated using Ficoll-Histopaque density gradient centrifugation and then cryopreserved in the vapor phase of liquid nitrogen. Analytical flow cytometry was used to check the purity and quantity of each magnetically sorted T cell population. Each sorted fraction had its genomic DNA isolated and then quantified by UV absorbance on a Nanodrop 2000c. TCR CDR3 regions were amplified from genomic DNA by multiplex PCR using the deep immunoSEQ assay. Genomic DNA extracted from each cell subset was distributed evenly over all wells of several immunoSEQ 96-well plates, and each plate served as one replicate. Each replicate PCR for sorted subsets received roughly 0.2 ug genomic DNA, equal to about 30,000 T cell genomes. Purified libraries were measured with a Qubit 3.0 fluorometer, size-checked on a Bioanalyzer 2100, and measured again with the KAPA Library Quantification kit. Every immunoSEQ 96-well plate was sequenced on a dedicated single-read 150-cycle Illumina NextSeq 550 flow cell. Concerning the study's data processing: The immunoSEQ output contained only junctional sequences without quality scores, so filtering could not match that applied to full-length reads. Sequences were annotated with PyIR, a Python wrapper for IgBLAST v1.9, and V/J genes and CDR3 were assigned using IMGT germline references. Reads with weak V/J assignments (E-value above 1e-6), missing CDR3, stop codons, out-of-frame junctions, or ambiguous translated residues were removed. A V3J clonotype was defined by an identical inferred V gene, J gene, and CDR3 amino acid sequence. The percentage overlap between two repertoires was calculated by dividing the number of shared unique clonotypes by the size of the smaller repertoire. Three approaches were used to assess repertoire richness: RTK rarefaction, the Chao1 estimator, and Recon v2.1 estimates of unobserved clonotypes. Generation probabilities for all TCRbeta clonotypes obtained by the gDNA method from a handful of donors were computed using OLGA. In TCRdb, the immuneACCESS table is reduced to in-frame sequences with V and J assigned. These tables do not hold every clone; where another copy was compared, an unresolved V gene accounts for under half, and the others remain unexplained. Clonal size and the V and J genes are those of that table, whereas D and trimming came from the DNA. A total of millions of clones appear in this sample, just over 90% of them only once. The ten largest clones represent roughly 0.13% of the sample.

From the cysteine through the phenylalanine, the CDR3 covers 13 amino acids. The kept DNA is CDR3 alone, 39 bases in frame from the first base. Between the V and J ends, shortened by 4 bases and 4 bases respectively, the junction contains 11 bases. CDR1 SGHKS and CDR2 YYEKEE were looked up in the germline V gene (reference sequence). Results and caveats for the whole study, not just this receptor: When a handful of donors were compared, the shared fraction of clonotypes was around 5.1% for naive CD4, around 3.5% for naive CD8, roughly 2.5% for memory CD4, and around 0.4% for memory CD8. Because the study included only a small number of donors, the genetic and exposure-history diversity represented was limited. Compared with non-shared clonotypes, clonotypes shared by all four sorted-subset donors had higher generation probabilities. Larger estimated clonotype richness was generally found for naive subsets than for memory subsets. Incomplete sequencing was indicated by rarefaction of sorted-subset datasets, despite the large sequencing depth. Sampling was limited to blood, and TCR repertoires in tissue likely differ from TCR repertoires in blood. Pairwise subsampling indicated that sequencing depth was expected to affect the degree of clonotype sharing among donors.

Here the chain combines TRBV5-5 and TRBJ1-2; TRBD1 is possibly the D segment (6 matching bases). The source material was naive CD4+ T cells sorted from blood. Per the publication, the cell subset or site label means: CD45RA+ positively selected. The sequence was collected from a man between 18 and 35 years old in good health. The CDR3 loop reads CASSPTGLYGYTF. The DNA sequence is given as TGTGCCAGCAGCCCGACAGGACTCTATGGCTACACCTTC.